Described below is a single TCR beta chain sequence and its context. No antigen is known for it. Base qualities are missing; no much larger clone stands one base away. These data originate in a study of radiation and T cells in renal cell carcinoma (dated by TCRdb to 2018 to 2021). At the level of the whole study: Samples were obtained from a clinical trial, in which 15 Gy stereotactic body radiation therapy was delivered to primary renal cell carcinomas and nephrectomy was performed 4 weeks later. Across all 50 or so samples, several million unique CDR3 nucleotide sequences encoding 2,658,974 unique CDR3 amino acid sequences were identified. In total, 53 samples underwent TCR beta sequencing: roughly 25 tumors plus 27 peripheral blood samples. Broader findings and caveats from the paper: The single-armed trial design could not address effects of radiation dose or scheduling on the TCR repertoire. No pretreatment tumor biopsies were available, so the baseline intratumoral presence of clonotypes could not be determined. An increase in top tumor clonotypes in blood was observed from baseline to 2 weeks post-radiation, followed by contraction by 4 weeks, which was taken to suggest transient expansion of tumor-resident clones. Changes in the blood repertoire were not tracked past 4 weeks after treatment.

Per the publication, the time point label means: baseline pretreatment blood. Per the publication, the treatment or condition label means: 15 Gy SBRT to primary tumor, nephrectomy 4 weeks later. To follow tumor-enriched clonotypes, serial peripheral blood was collected from radiation-treated patients at baseline and at 2 weeks and 4 weeks after SBRT. Every patient had renal cell carcinoma of clear cell pathology. The QIAamp DNA Blood Mini Kit (Qiagen) was used to prepare genomic DNA for TCR sequencing. The analyses included just those samples that passed every quality control check. The immunoSEQ kit was used, according to the manufacturer's recommendations, to generate TCR beta libraries from genomic DNA. For library preparation, a first multiplex PCR was performed with proprietary primers, followed by a second PCR in which unique barcodes were added, and bead cleanups were performed after each round. A kit-provided positive control reaction and a negative control reaction were included in every sample batch. The final libraries were assessed on an Agilent 4200 TapeStation D1000 ScreenTape, pooled by volume, and quantified by qPCR. Sequencing was performed on an Illumina NextSeq500 with a MidOutput 150-cycle cartridge, and 156 Read1 and 15 Index1 cycles were run with kit custom primers. The pooled library was loaded at 0.75 to 1 pM with an approximately 20% PhiX control spike-in. In the paper's pipeline: Vendor-processed data were analyzed in R, with a clonotype defined as all T cells sharing the same CDR3 nucleotide sequence. In the clone abundance analyses, frequencies in each sample were normalized to that sample's 10,000 most abundant clones. Public T cell clones, which averaged fewer than five per sample, were removed prior to analysis. A difference in abundance of at least 32-fold between compartments was used to define tumor-enriched and baseline blood-enriched clonotypes. A beta-binomial differential abundance model was used to identify clonotypes that expanded or contracted between blood time points. The Baroni-Urbani and Buser coefficient was used to measure tumor-blood repertoire similarity, and groups were compared with two-tailed Wilcoxon tests in R. As stored in TCRdb, this immuneACCESS dataset retains in-frame rearrangements with V and J assigned. A fraction of the clones does not appear; measured against another copy, unresolved V genes explain less than half of the discrepancy, and the remainder lacks a known reason. The V and J calls and clone size are taken from that table; D and trimming were inferred from the DNA. This sample holds approximately 120,000 clones; approximately 82% were observed only once. The leading ten clones occupy around 3% of the sample.

The CDR3 goes from the cysteine to the phenylalanine over 16 residues. The sequence is cut down to CDR3 DNA, 48 bases in frame from base 1. The CDR1 and CDR2 encoded by the germline V gene (reference sequence) are MNHEY and SMNVEV. V is cut back by 1 base and J by 2 bases, with 4 bases in the junction unmatched. The sequence was obtained from an older woman with renal cell carcinoma. The V and J genes are TRBV27 and TRBJ2-1; TRBD1 matches 8 bases in the middle. This material consisted of blood, taken from a patient whose treatment included radiotherapy and nephrectomy. The nucleotides are TGTGCCAGCAGTTTATGGGCAGGGGGCCCCTACAATGAGCAGTTCTTC. This encodes CASSLWAGGPYNEQFF.